This TCR beta chain is from a study of spatial heterogeneity in lung cancer. A single record per CDR3 protein comes from TCRdb applying MiXCR to the 5' RACE reads. The sample holds over 50,000 distinct CDR3 sequences, 8.4% seen once. This clonotype was found many times. Sample time point: sample taken at primary tumor resection. From tumor, nontumor lung or frozen PBMC, whole RNA was taken unsorted for sequencing. A total of roughly 72 untreated early-stage non-small cell lung cancer patients served as donors. Trimming removed 4 bases from V and 3 bases from J; junction bases left unmatched: 7. This CDR3 contains 15 residues.

Sequencing was performed on PBMCs, taken at surgery. This sequence joins TRBV12-3 or TRBV12-4 and TRBJ2-3; 7 nucleotides align to TRBD1. The receptor comes from a female donor with early-stage non-small cell lung cancer. DNA of the CDR3: TGTGCCAGCAGTTCCTCGGGACAGTTGACAGATACGCAGTATTTT. Its translation: CASSSSGQLTDTQYF.